This entry describes one TCR beta chain. Generated by immunoSEQ multiplex PCR, the TCRdb table keeps only in-frame clones and is missing some. The sample has 60,000 to 65,000 clones, around 90% seen once. The sample belongs to a study of T cell changes during pregnancy in multiple sclerosis. V was pared by 4 bases and J by 7 bases, with 10 bases of the junction left unmatched. The CDR3 has 15 amino acids. Germline V gene data show CDR1 as PRHDT and CDR2 as FYEKMQ (reference sequence). The sample consisted of peripheral blood, taken in the second trimester of pregnancy. The TCR originated in a female donor with multiple sclerosis, enrolled in a pregnancy study. The chain couples TRBV13 to TRBJ2-5; 9 bases map to TRBD1. CDR3 residues: CASSSRDRAGRTQYF. The CDR3 DNA reads TGTGCCAGCAGCTCCCGGGACAGGGCAGGTCGGACCCAGTACTTC.